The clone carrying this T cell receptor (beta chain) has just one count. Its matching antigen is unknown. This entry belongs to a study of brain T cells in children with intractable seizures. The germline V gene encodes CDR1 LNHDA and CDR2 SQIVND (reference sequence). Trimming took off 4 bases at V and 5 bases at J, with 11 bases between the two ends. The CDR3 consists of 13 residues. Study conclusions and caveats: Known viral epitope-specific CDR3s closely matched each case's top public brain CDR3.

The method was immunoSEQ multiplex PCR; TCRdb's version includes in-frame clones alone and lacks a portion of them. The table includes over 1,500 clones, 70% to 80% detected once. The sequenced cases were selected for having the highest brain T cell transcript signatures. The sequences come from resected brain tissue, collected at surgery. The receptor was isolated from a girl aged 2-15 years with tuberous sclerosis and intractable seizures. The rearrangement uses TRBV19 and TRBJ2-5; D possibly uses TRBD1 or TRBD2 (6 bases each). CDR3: CASSNQGRETQYF. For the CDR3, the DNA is TGTGCCAGTAGTAACCAGGGGAGGGAGACCCAGTACTTC.